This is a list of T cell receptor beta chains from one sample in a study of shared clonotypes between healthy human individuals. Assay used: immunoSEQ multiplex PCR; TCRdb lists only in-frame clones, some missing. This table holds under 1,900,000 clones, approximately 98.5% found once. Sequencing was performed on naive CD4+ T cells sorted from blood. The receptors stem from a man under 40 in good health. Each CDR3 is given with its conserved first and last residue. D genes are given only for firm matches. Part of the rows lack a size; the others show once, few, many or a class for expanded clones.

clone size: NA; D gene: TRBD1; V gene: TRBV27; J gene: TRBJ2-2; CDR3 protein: CASSFRGQKSGELFF; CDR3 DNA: TGTGCCAGCAGTTTCCGGGGACAGAAATCCGGGGAGCTGTTTTTT
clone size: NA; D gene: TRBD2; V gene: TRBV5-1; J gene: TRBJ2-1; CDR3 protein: CASSYGLAGDGEQFF; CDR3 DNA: TGCGCCAGCAGCTACGGACTAGCGGGAGATGGTGAGCAGTTCTTC
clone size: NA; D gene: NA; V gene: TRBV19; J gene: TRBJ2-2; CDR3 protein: CASSTAGVVGELFF; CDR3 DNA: TGTGCCAGTAGTACCGCAGGGGTAGTCGGGGAGCTGTTTTTT
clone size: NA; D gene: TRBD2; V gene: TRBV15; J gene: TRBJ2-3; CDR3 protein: CATTSGRAWGTDTQYF; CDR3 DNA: TGTGCCACCACCAGCGGGAGGGCCTGGGGCACAGATACGCAGTATTTT
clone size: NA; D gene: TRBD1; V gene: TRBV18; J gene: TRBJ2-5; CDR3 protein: CASSPMTGVPRETQYF; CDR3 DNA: TGTGCCAGCTCACCAATGACAGGGGTTCCAAGGGAGACCCAGTACTTC
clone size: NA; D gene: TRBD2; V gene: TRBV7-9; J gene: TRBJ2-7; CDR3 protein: CASSLGGTSGAQYF; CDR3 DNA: TGTGCCAGCAGCTTAGGAGGGACTAGCGGGGCTCAGTACTTC
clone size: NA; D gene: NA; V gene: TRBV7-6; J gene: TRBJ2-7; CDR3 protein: CASSLANPYEQYF; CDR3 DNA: TGTGCCAGCAGCTTAGCGAACCCCTACGAGCAGTACTTC
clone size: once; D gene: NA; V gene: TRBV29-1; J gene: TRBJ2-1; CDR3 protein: CSVDKTYNEQFF; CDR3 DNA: TGCAGCGTTGATAAAACCTACAATGAGCAGTTCTTC
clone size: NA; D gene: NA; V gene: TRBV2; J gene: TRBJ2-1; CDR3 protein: CASSGEQGNEQFF; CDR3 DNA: TGTGCCAGCAGTGGAGAACAGGGAAATGAGCAGTTCTTC
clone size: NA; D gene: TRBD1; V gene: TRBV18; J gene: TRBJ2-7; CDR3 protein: CASSPGQGVTSYEQYF; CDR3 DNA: TGTGCCAGCTCCCCAGGACAGGGGGTGACCTCCTACGAGCAGTACTTC
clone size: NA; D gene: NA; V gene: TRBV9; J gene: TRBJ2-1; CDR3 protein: CASSSSTSDNEQFF; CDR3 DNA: TGTGCCAGCAGCAGCTCTACTAGTGACAATGAGCAGTTCTTC
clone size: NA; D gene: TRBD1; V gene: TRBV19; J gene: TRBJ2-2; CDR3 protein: CASSFPGTGETGELFF; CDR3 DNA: TGTGCCAGTAGTTTCCCCGGGACAGGGGAAACCGGGGAGCTGTTTTTT
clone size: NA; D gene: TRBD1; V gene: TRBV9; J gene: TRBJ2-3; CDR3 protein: CASSVVGTGPTDTQYF; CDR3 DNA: TGTGCCAGCAGCGTAGTAGGGACAGGGCCCACAGATACGCAGTATTTT
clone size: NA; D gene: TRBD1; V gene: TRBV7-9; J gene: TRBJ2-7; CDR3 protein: CASSSGQGTYEQYF; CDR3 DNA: TGTGCCAGCAGTTCGGGACAGGGTACCTACGAGCAGTACTTC
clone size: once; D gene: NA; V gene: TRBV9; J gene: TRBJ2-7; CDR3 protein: CASSTPGYGEQYF; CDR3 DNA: TGTGCCAGCAGCACCCCAGGGTACGGCGAGCAGTACTTC
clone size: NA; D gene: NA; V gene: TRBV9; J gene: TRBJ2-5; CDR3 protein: CASTAGTGQPQETQYF; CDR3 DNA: TGTGCCAGCACCGCCGGGACGGGGCAGCCGCAAGAGACCCAGTACTTC
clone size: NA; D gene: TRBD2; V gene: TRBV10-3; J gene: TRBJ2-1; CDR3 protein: CAISESPSGQNEQFF; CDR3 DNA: TGTGCCATCAGTGAGTCGCCTAGCGGGCAAAATGAGCAGTTCTTC
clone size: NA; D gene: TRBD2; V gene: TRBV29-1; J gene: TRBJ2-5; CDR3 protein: CSVERLSSGRRETQYF; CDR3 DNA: TGCAGCGTTGAAAGGTTGTCCAGCGGGAGACGAGAGACCCAGTACTTC
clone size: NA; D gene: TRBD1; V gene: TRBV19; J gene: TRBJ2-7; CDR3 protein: CASSAGQGTSYEQYF; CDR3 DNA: TGTGCCAGTAGTGCCGGACAGGGAACGTCCTACGAGCAGTACTTC
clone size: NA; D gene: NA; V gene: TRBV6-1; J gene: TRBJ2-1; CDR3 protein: CASREWDNEQFF; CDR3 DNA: TGTGCCAGCAGAGAATGGGACAATGAGCAGTTCTTC
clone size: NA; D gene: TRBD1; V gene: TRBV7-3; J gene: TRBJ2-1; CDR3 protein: CASGPGQGRQFF; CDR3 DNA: TGTGCCAGCGGACCGGGACAGGGGAGACAGTTCTTC
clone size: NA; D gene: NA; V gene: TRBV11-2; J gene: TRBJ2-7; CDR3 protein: CASSRIFEQYF; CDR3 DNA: TGTGCCAGCAGCCGAATTTTCGAGCAGTACTTC
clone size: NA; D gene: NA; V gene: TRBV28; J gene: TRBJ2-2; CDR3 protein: CASSDTDIGDTGELFF; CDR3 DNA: TGTGCCAGCAGTGACACCGACATCGGCGACACCGGGGAGCTGTTTTTT
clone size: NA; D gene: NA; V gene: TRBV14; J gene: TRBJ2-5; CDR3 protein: CASSQGMGETQYF; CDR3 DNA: TGTGCCAGCAGCCAGGGGATGGGAGAGACCCAGTACTTC
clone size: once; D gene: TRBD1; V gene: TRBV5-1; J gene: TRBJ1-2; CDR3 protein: CASSPTGTGDGYTF; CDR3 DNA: TGCGCCAGCAGCCCAACCGGGACAGGGGATGGCTACACCTTC
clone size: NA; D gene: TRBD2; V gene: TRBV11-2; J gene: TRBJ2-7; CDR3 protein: CASSPGTSGRADEQYF; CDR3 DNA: TGTGCCAGCAGCCCCGGAACTAGCGGGAGGGCAGACGAGCAGTACTTC
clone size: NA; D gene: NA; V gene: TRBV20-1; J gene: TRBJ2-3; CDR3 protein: CSGRSDTQYF; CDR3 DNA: TGCAGTGGGCGGTCAGATACGCAGTATTTT
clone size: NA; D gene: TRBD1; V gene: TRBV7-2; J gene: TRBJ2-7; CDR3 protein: CASSSDRGREQYF; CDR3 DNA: TGTGCCAGCAGCTCGGACAGGGGGCGTGAGCAGTACTTC
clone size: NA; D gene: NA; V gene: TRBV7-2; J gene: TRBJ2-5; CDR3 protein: CASSLELRQYF; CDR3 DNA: TGTGCCAGCAGCTTAGAGCTGCGCCAGTACTTC